The 25 T cell receptor beta chains below were found in one sample sequenced in a study of T cells in Graves' hyperthyroidism and ophthalmopathy. There were TCR beta CDR3 regions amplified from RNA transcripts. First-round RT-PCR with HTBI primers amplified the TCR CDR3 region. TCRdb reprocessed the multiplex PCR reads via MiXCR and lists one record per CDR3 protein. This table holds 350,000 to 400,000 distinct CDR3 sequences, under 15% found once. The sequenced sample consisted of blood. The receptors were sampled from a woman aged 30 to 39 with Graves' hyperthyroidism.

The rearrangement links TRBV11-2 to TRBJ2-7, with TRBD2 matching 8 bases. The CDR3 has 16 residues. Germline CDR1 and CDR2: SGHAT and FQNNGV. J was trimmed by 1 base and V by 4 bases; bases with no gene match: 9. CDR3 in amino acids: CASSSRGGGRSYEQYF. The CDR3 DNA reads TGTGCCAGCAGCTCACGGGGGGGGGGCCGTTCCTACGAGCAGTACTTC.

This clonotype was observed many times. The chain has TRBV11-2 and TRBJ2-2; no firm D call. The germline CDR1 and CDR2 sequences are SGHAT and FQNNGV. The V end lost 0 bases, the J end lost 4 bases, and 9 bases lay between the germline ends. The CDR3 is made up of 15 amino acids. In DNA, the CDR3 is TGTGCCAGCAGCTTAGATCGGATGGGCACCGGGGAGCTGTTTTTT. Protein product: CASSLDRMGTGELFF.

This clonotype was seen at least ten times. The V gene is TRBV7-9, the J gene TRBJ2-1, with D perhaps TRBD2 (6 bases). V lost 5 bases and J 3 bases, leaving 17 bases between the germline ends. Germline V gene data show CDR1 as SEHNR and CDR2 as FQNEAQ (reference sequence). CDR3 length: 16 amino acids. The CDR3 protein is CASSPARLEHYNEQFF. Here the CDR3 DNA reads TGTGCCAGCAGCCCCGCCCGACTAGAGCACTACAATGAGCAGTTCTTC.

In its sample, this clonotype was seen a few times. This sequence joins TRBV14 and TRBJ2-6; D tentatively reads TRBD1 or TRBD2 (5 bases each). Germline values: CDR1 SGHDN, CDR2 FVKESK. CDR3 length: 17 amino acids. Trimming shortened V by 3 bases and J by 0 bases, and 12 bases separated the two germline ends. The CDR3 sequence: CASSQGRQISGANVLTF. The CDR3 DNA follows: TGTGCCAGCAGCCAGGGACGGCAGATCTCTGGGGCCAACGTCCTGACTTTC.

In nucleotides, the CDR3 is TGTGCCAGTAGTACGTTTGGGAAGCGGTTCTTC. It specifies CASSTFGKRFF. The chain recombines TRBV19 with TRBJ2-1; D ambiguous. V lost 4 bases to trimming and J lost 15 bases, with 13 bases between them. Germline CDR1 is LNHDA and CDR2 is SQIVND (reference sequence). CDR3 length: 11 residues. Full variable domain (missing parts from reference TRBV19 and TRBJ2-1): DGGITQSPKYLFRKEGQNVTLSCEQNLNHDAMYWYRQDPGQGLRLIYYSQIVNDFQKGDIAEGYSVSREKKESFPLTVTSAQKNPTAFYLCASSTFGKRFFGPGTRLTVL.

This clonotype was counted ten times or more. The rearrangement joins TRBV2 to TRBJ2-7; 7 bases match TRBD1. V trimming: 3 bases; J trimming: 6 bases; junction bases outside the gene matches: 8. The CDR3 is 14 amino acids. Germline loops: CDR1 SNHLY, CDR2 FYNNEI. The CDR3 coding sequence is TGTGCCAGCAGTGATACCGAGACAGGGTTCGAGCAGTACTTC. This translates into CASSDTETGFEQYF.

This clonotype was seen repeatedly, ten times or more. The rearrangement uses TRBV6-2 or TRBV6-3 and TRBJ2-1; a possible D gene is TRBD2 (6 bases). The CDR3 sequence is 15 residues long. Trimming pared 10 bases from V and 7 bases from J, leaving 23 bases between. Germline lookup yields CDR1 MNHEY and CDR2 SVGEGT. The CDR3 here is CATQWDGRQGNEQFF. Written as DNA, the CDR3 is TGTGCCACCCAGTGGGACGGGAGACAAGGGAATGAGCAGTTCTTC.

This clonotype was recorded only once. No conserved phenylalanine or tryptophan ends this CDR3, so it is likely a read error. V and J are TRBV18 and TRBJ2-5; D unresolved. CDR1 KGHSH and CDR2 LQKENI come from the germline V gene. This CDR3 is 15 amino acids long. V was pared by 0 bases and J by 1 base, with 9 bases between. The CDR3 region is CASSPPATLQETQYL. Here the CDR3 DNA reads TGTGCCAGCTCACCACCGGCGACACTCCAAGAGACCCAGTACCTC.

This clonotype has ten or more counts. The gene calls are TRBV20-1 and TRBJ1-2; 7 nucleotides line up with TRBD1. Germline V gene sequence: CDR1 DFQATT, CDR2 SNEGSKA (reference sequence). Losses at the gene ends were 2 bases for V and 0 bases for J; bases not matched to a gene: 6. The CDR3 length is 15 residues. Written as DNA, the CDR3 is TGCAGTGCTAGATCGGACAGGATCTCTAACTATGGCTACACCTTC. Translating it yields CSARSDRISNYGYTF.

Turning to this clonotype: Just one base apart from a much larger clone, this may be a read error. The rearrangement joins TRBV5-6 to TRBJ2-1, with 8 bases identical to TRBD1. The germline CDR1 and CDR2 sequences are SGHDT and YYEEEE. The CDR3 is 17 amino acids. Germline trimming cut 3 bases from V and 0 bases from J; bases unmatched to any gene: 8. The CDR3 region is CASSSDRGRSSYNEQFF. In nucleotides, the CDR3 is TGTGCCAGCAGCTCCGACAGGGGAAGGAGCTCCTACAATGAGCAGTTCTTC.

Ten or more counts support this clonotype. The rearrangement links TRBV6-1 to TRBJ2-7; TRBD1 might be the D (7 bases). V shed 6 bases and J shed 0 bases, with 15 bases lying between them. Germline V gene sequence: CDR1 MNHNS, CDR2 SASEGT. The CDR3 is 15 amino acids. The CDR3 sequence: CASRRDREVSYEQYF. For the CDR3, the DNA is TGTGCCAGCAGACGTGACAGGGAGGTCTCCTACGAGCAGTACTTC.

The chain couples TRBV19 to TRBJ2-2; the D gene is possibly TRBD2 (6 bases). Per the germline V gene, CDR1 is LNHDA and CDR2 is SQIVND (reference sequence). The CDR3 totals 14 residues. V shed 5 bases and J shed 5 bases, with 12 bases lying between them. CDR3 sequence (DNA): TGTGCCAGTAGTGGGGAGGTGCGGACCGGGGAGCTGTTTTTT. Translation gives CASSGEVRTGELFF.

Many counts were recorded for this clonotype. V is TRBV20-1 and J is TRBJ2-7, with 8 bases matching TRBD1. This CDR3 is built from 15 residues. The V gene's germline CDR1 is DFQATT and CDR2 SNEGSKA (reference sequence). With 0 bases clipped from V and 4 bases from J, the junction kept 8 bases outside the gene matches. The CDR3 coding sequence is TGCAGTGCTAGAGATTTTAGGACAGGGAATTACGAGCAGTACTTC. Translation: CSARDFRTGNYEQYF.

The table lists this clonotype with many counts. The chain links TRBV2 to TRBJ1-5, with TRBD1 matching over 10 bases. After removal of 6 bases from V and 3 bases from J, the junction contained 5 bases not matched to a gene. The germline CDR1 and CDR2 sequences are SNHLY and FYNNEI. The CDR3 is 15 amino acids. This chain's CDR3 is CASRGDRGYNQPQHF. In DNA form, the CDR3 reads TGTGCCAGCAGGGGGGACAGGGGCTACAATCAGCCCCAGCATTTT.

This clonotype has at least ten counts. The V and J genes are TRBV27 and TRBJ2-3, with 8 positions matching TRBD2. Looked up from germline, CDR1 is MNHEY and CDR2 is SMNVEV (reference sequence). This CDR3 comprises 15 residues. The V segment lost 4 bases and the J segment 0 bases; nucleotides outside the gene matches: 3. The CDR3 DNA reads TGTGCCAGCAGTTCCCGGGAGGGGAGCACAGATACGCAGTATTTT. Amino acids: CASSSREGSTDTQYF.

The gene calls are TRBV24-1 and TRBJ2-3; 8 bases agree with TRBD2. CDR3 length: 14 amino acids. In germline, CDR1 is KGHDR, CDR2 SFDVKD. Trimming at V came to 8 bases and at J to 3 bases, leaving 6 bases not matched to a gene. CDR3 nucleotides: TGTGCCACCACCCCGACTAGCGCTACAGATACGCAGTATTTT. Its translation: CATTPTSATDTQYF.

This clonotype was detected many times. CDR3 sequence reads: CASSFPDVGQPQHF. Written as DNA, the CDR3 is TGTGCCAGCAGTTTTCCGGACGTAGGTCAGCCCCAGCATTTT. This sequence joins TRBV28 and TRBJ1-5; no reliable D call. Germline loops: CDR1 MDHEN, CDR2 SYDVKM. The CDR3 has 14 amino acids. Trimming took 3 bases from V and 6 from J, leaving 12 bases between them.

This clonotype was observed a few times. Here the CDR3 DNA reads TGTGCCAGCAGCTTAGGGCCTGGGGCGCGAGAGACCCAGTACTTC. Translation gives CASSLGPGARETQYF. The J gene is TRBJ2-5, the V gene TRBV11-2; a weak D match, TRBD1 (5 bases). Germline-derived CDR1 and CDR2 are SGHAT and FQNNGV. The CDR3 contains 15 residues. The V and J ends lost 1 base and 4 bases respectively, with 13 bases between them. Looking up the rest from reference TRBV11-2 and TRBJ2-5 gives the full variable domain: EAGVAQSPRYKIIEKRQSVAFWCNPISGHATLYWYQQILGQGPKLLIQFQNNGVVDDSQLPKDRFSAERLKGVDSTLKIQPAKLEDSAVYLCASSLGPGARETQYFGPGTRLLVL.

This clonotype came up many times. The J gene is TRBJ1-1, the V gene TRBV12-3 or TRBV12-4; D call uncertain. V lost 4 bases and J 10 bases, leaving 13 bases between the germline ends. The CDR3 spans 12 residues. CDR3 DNA sequence: TGTGCCAGCAGTTCCTCGACAAGACTAGCTTTCTTT. This translates into CASSSSTRLAFF.

This clonotype was seen many times. At one of its ends the junction is not consistent with the germline gene, which may arise from a read error. The CDR3 protein is CAWRRGPSKEKLFF. The CDR3 DNA follows: TGTGCCTGGAGGAGGGGACCGTCTAAGGAAAAACTGTTTTTT. The chain joins TRBV30 to TRBJ1-4; a weak D match, TRBD1 (5 bases). This CDR3 region has 14 residues. Germline assignment: CDR1 GTSNPN and CDR2 SVGIG (reference sequence).

This clonotype appeared a few times. The rearrangement uses TRBV3-1 and TRBJ2-2; TRBD1 is a possible D gene (6 bases). Per the germline V gene, CDR1 is LGHDT and CDR2 is YNNKEL (reference sequence). This CDR3 contains 14 residues. V was cut by 3 bases and J by 5 bases, with 10 bases left in between. The CDR3 reads CASSQAGETGELFF. CDR3 sequence (DNA): TGTGCCAGCAGCCAGGCAGGGGAGACCGGGGAGCTGTTTTTT.

This clonotype was seen only a few times. The CDR3 reads CASSEGAAMNTEAFF. The CDR3 DNA reads as TGTGCCAGCAGTGAAGGGGCAGCCATGAACACTGAAGCTTTCTTT. This chain joins TRBV6-1 and TRBJ1-1; no firm D call. V lost 1 base and J 0 bases, leaving 9 bases between the germline ends. Germline CDR1 reads MNHNS; CDR2 reads SASEGT. The CDR3 runs 15 residues.

In its sample, this clonotype was seen a few times. The V and J genes are TRBV5-8 and TRBJ2-2, with D perhaps matching TRBD1 (5 bases). The germline CDR1 and CDR2 sequences are SGHTS and YDEGEE. This CDR3 comprises 15 residues. Trimming cost V 4 bases and J 7 bases, with 17 bases left between them. As DNA, the CDR3 is TGTGCCAGCAGCCAGCAGGGTTTGAAGGGCGGGGAGCTGTTTTTT. It encodes CASSQQGLKGGELFF.

This clonotype occurred many times. DNA of the CDR3: TGCAGTGCTAGAGATCCTGCCAAGAACACTGAAGCTTTCTTT. It codes for CSARDPAKNTEAFF. The V call is TRBV20-1, the J call TRBJ1-1, with no clear D. Germline CDR1 is DFQATT and CDR2 is SNEGSKA (reference sequence). The CDR3 runs 14 residues. V was cut by 0 bases and J by 1 base, with 9 bases left in between.

The table lists this clonotype with a count of one. The chain is built from TRBV6-1 and TRBJ1-6, with TRBD1 matching over 7 bases. Losses at the gene ends were 8 bases for V and 6 bases for J; bases not matched to a gene: 4. Germline V lookup: CDR1 MNHNS, CDR2 SASEGT. The CDR3 sequence is 13 residues long. CDR3 protein: CASHRDSNSPLHF. CDR3 coding DNA: TGTGCCAGCCACCGGGACAGTAATTCACCCCTCCACTTT.